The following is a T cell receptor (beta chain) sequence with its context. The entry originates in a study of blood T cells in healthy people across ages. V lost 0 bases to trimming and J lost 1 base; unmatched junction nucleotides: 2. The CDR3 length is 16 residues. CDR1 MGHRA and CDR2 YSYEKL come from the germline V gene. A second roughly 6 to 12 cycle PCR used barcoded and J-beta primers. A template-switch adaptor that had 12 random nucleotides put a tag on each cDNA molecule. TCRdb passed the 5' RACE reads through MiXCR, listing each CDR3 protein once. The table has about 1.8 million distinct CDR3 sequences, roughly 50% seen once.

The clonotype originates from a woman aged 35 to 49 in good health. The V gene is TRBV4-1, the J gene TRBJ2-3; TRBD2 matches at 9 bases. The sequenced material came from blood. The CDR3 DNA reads TGCGCCAGCAGCCAAGAAGTAGCGGGGGGCACAGATACGCAGTATTTT. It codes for CASSQEVAGGTDTQYF.